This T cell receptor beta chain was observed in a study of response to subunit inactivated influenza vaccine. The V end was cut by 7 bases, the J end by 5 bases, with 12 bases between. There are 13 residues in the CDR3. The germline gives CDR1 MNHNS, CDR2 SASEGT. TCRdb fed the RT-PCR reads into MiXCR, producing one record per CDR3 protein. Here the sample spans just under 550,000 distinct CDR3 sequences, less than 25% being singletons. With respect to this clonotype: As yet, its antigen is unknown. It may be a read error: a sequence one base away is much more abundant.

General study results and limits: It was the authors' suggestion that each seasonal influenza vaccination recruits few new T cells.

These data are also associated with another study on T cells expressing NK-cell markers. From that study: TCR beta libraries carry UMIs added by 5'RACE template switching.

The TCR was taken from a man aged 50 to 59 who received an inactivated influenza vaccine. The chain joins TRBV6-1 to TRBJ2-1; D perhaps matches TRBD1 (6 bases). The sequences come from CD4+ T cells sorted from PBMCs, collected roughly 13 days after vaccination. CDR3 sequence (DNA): TGTGCCAGCACTCTTGACAGGAACAATGAGCAGTTCTTC. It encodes CASTLDRNNEQFF.